This T cell receptor beta chain is from a study of OX40 agonist ivuxolimab in advanced cancers. Study-wide background: From 23 to 79 years was the age range, with a mean of around 56 years, and 65% to 90% were male.

Trimming took 7 bases from V and 5 from J; bases not matched to a gene: 9. The CDR3 totals 15 residues. CDR1 is MNHEY and CDR2 is SVGAGI in the germline V gene. The repertoire was sequenced with immunoSEQ multiplex PCR; TCRdb's copy has only in-frame clones and lacks some. The sample includes 70,000 to 95,000 clones, around nine tenths of them seen just once. The origin of this receptor is an adult with an advanced solid tumor such as melanoma, head and neck, liver or kidney cancer. The V gene is TRBV6-5, the J gene TRBJ2-2, with TRBD2 identical over 8 bases. The sequencing here drew on CD4+ or CD8+ T cells sorted from blood, taken in a trial of the OX40 agonist ivuxolimab. CDR3 protein: CASTLGLAGTGELFF. CDR3 in DNA: TGTGCCAGCACCCTAGGGCTAGCGGGTACCGGGGAGCTGTTTTTT.